The 30 T cell receptor beta chains below were found in one sample sequenced in a study of CD8+ T cells in alopecia areata. Treatment given: oral pan-JAK inhibitor, 5-10 mg twice daily. TCR sequencing used cDNA made by reverse transcription of extracted RNA. Method: immunoSEQ multiplex PCR; TCRdb's copy keeps in-frame clones and lacks some. The sample has under 200,000 clones, 60% seen once. The starting material was CD4+ T cells sorted from blood, obtained at week 24, from a patient treated with tofacitinib. The receptor source for this set is a human donor with alopecia areata.

This clone was counted between two and nine times. The chain combines TRBV29-1 with TRBJ2-7; 8 bases map to TRBD2. This CDR3 has 16 residues. Germline CDR1 and CDR2: SQVTM and ANQGSEA. V trimming: 6 bases; J trimming: 2 bases; junction bases outside the gene matches: 15. The CDR3 reads CSVAGMGLDDTYEQYF. Written as DNA, the CDR3 is TGCAGCGTCGCGGGAATGGGACTAGATGACACCTACGAGCAGTACTTC.

The chain employs TRBV7-9 and TRBJ2-3; D ambiguous. The germline CDR1 and CDR2 sequences are SEHNR and FQNEAQ (reference sequence). The V and J ends lost 4 bases and 2 bases respectively, with 19 bases between them. This CDR3 comprises 17 residues. CDR3 in DNA: TGTGCCAGCAGCTCCTGGACGAAATACGCCTACACAGATACGCAGTATTTT. Translating gives CASSSWTKYAYTDTQYF. The full variable domain, completed using reference TRBV7-9 and TRBJ2-3, is DTGVSQNPRHKITKRGQNVTFRCDPISEHNRLYWYRQTLGQGPEFLTYFQNEAQLEKSRLLSDRFSAERPKGSFSTLEIQRTEQGDSAMYLCASSSWTKYAYTDTQYFGPGTRLTVL.

J is TRBJ1-6 and V is TRBV7-2; a possible D gene is TRBD1 (6 bases). The CDR3 loop spans 15 amino acids. The ends were cut back, 5 bases at V and 1 base at J, with 9 bases in the middle. Germline V gene sequence: CDR1 SGHTA, CDR2 FQGNSA. As DNA, the CDR3 is TGTGCCAGCAGCCCCAGGGGATCCTATAATTCACCCCTCCACTTT. Its translation: CASSPRGSYNSPLHF.

The rearrangement links TRBV30 to TRBJ2-3; 9 nucleotides match TRBD1. Germline loops: CDR1 GTSNPN, CDR2 SVGIG (reference sequence). This CDR3 comprises 18 residues. V lost 2 bases, J lost 0 bases, and 12 bases stayed unmatched. The CDR3 bases are TGTGCCTGGAGTCTCCCCTCGTGGACAGGGGATAGCACAGATACGCAGTATTTT. Translation gives CAWSLPSWTGDSTDTQYF. Based on the CDR3 plus reference TRBV30 and TRBJ2-3, the full variable domain is SQTIHQWPATLVQPVGSPLSLECTVEGTSNPNLYWYRQAAGRGLQLLFYSVGIGQISSEVPQNLSASRPQDRQFILSSKKLLLSDSGFYLCAWSLPSWTGDSTDTQYFGPGTRLTVL.

This clone has only one observation. The chain combines TRBV25-1 with TRBJ2-5; possibly TRBD2 for D (6 bases). V lost 1 base to trimming and J lost 3 bases, with 9 bases between them. The CDR3 totals 14 residues. Germline lookup yields CDR1 MGHDK and CDR2 SYGVNS. DNA for the CDR3: TGTGCCAGCAGTGAATTCCGGGGGAAAGAGACCCAGTACTTC. Protein product: CASSEFRGKETQYF. The full variable domain, with the rest looked up from reference TRBV25-1 and TRBJ2-5, is EADIYQTPRYLVIGTGKKITLECSQTMGHDKMYWYQQDPGMELHLIHYSYGVNSTEKGDLSSESTVSRIRTEHFPLTLESARPSHTSQYLCASSEFRGKETQYFGPGTRLLVL.

This clone was counted a few times. The V call is TRBV6-5, the J call TRBJ2-7; D is perhaps TRBD1 or TRBD2 (6 bases each). Trimming took 2 bases from V and 0 from J, leaving 14 bases between them. CDR3 length equals 16 residues. CDR1 is MNHEY and CDR2 is SVGAGI in the germline V gene. CDR3 in DNA: TGTGCCAGCAGTTACCGTGCGGGACATAGCTCCTACGAGCAGTACTTC. Residues: CASSYRAGHSSYEQYF.

In its sample, this clone was seen a few times. The V call is TRBV18, the J call TRBJ1-2; no firm D call. This CDR3 contains 13 residues. V gave up 3 bases and J gave up 2 bases, with 7 bases separating them. In germline, CDR1 is KGHSH, CDR2 LQKENI. The CDR3 loop reads CASSPEQNYGYTF. Written as DNA, the CDR3 is TGTGCCAGCTCACCTGAACAGAACTATGGCTACACCTTC.

This chain links TRBV5-1 with TRBJ2-5, with 7 bases identical to TRBD2. After removal of 0 bases from V and 1 base from J, the junction contained 6 bases not matched to a gene. CDR3 size: 16 residues. The germline CDR1 and CDR2 sequences are SGHRS and YFSETQ. This CDR3 is CASSLDGAGSQETQYF. CDR3 sequence (DNA): TGCGCCAGCAGCTTGGATGGAGCGGGGAGCCAAGAGACCCAGTACTTC.

This clone was detected only once. This chain joins TRBV30 and TRBJ1-4; possible D gene TRBD1, 5 bases. This CDR3 is built from 13 residues. The V and J ends lost 8 bases and 7 bases respectively, with 17 bases between them. From germline, CDR1 is GTSNPN and CDR2 SVGIG (reference sequence). CDR3 sequence (DNA): TGTGCCGGCCCCACCATTGGGGGTGAAAAACTGTTTTTT. Protein sequence: CAGPTIGGEKLFF.

The J gene is TRBJ2-7, the V gene TRBV7-9; 8 positions agree with TRBD2. The CDR3 spans 15 residues. Losses at the gene ends were 1 base for V and 5 bases for J; bases not matched to a gene: 7. CDR1 is SEHNR, CDR2 FQNEAQ, per germline (reference sequence). The CDR3 spells CASSLDRAGENEQYF. In DNA form, the CDR3 reads TGTGCCAGCAGCTTAGACCGAGCGGGGGAGAACGAGCAGTACTTC.

The rearrangement uses TRBV6-4 and TRBJ2-3; tentatively, D is TRBD2 (5 bases). From germline, CDR1 is MRHNA and CDR2 SNTAGT. The V and J ends lost 4 bases and 1 base respectively, with 12 bases between them. The CDR3 is 15 residues long. CDR3 in amino acids: CASSVSVGGTDTQYF. The CDR3, as DNA: TGTGCCAGCAGTGTCTCTGTCGGGGGCACAGATACGCAGTATTTT.

This clone appeared a few times. The chain couples TRBV19 to TRBJ2-2; TRBD1 agrees at 7 bases. The CDR3 consists of 16 residues. Unmatched junction bases numbered 7, after V lost 6 bases and J lost 0 bases. From germline, CDR1 is LNHDA and CDR2 SQIVND (reference sequence). The CDR3: CASRAVGTANTGELFF. CDR3 nucleotides: TGTGCCAGTAGGGCGGTTGGGACAGCGAACACCGGGGAGCTGTTTTTT.

The rearrangement uses TRBV5-6 and TRBJ1-1; 8 bases map to TRBD1. The CDR3 sequence is 18 residues long. From germline, CDR1 is SGHDT and CDR2 YYEEEE. The ends lost 5 bases at V and 0 bases at J; junction bases unmatched: 15. CDR3 sequence (DNA): TGTGCCAGCAGTTTCCTTCCGGGGCAGGGGGCAGTGAACACTGAAGCTTTCTTT. Its protein is CASSFLPGQGAVNTEAFF.

The chain employs TRBV29-1 and TRBJ2-1; D gene uncertain. There are 11 residues in the CDR3. The V end was cut by 5 bases, the J end by 7 bases, with 9 bases between. Germline loops: CDR1 SQVTM, CDR2 ANQGSEA. This CDR3 reads CSVQGTNEQFF. The CDR3 nucleotides read TGCAGCGTTCAAGGTACTAATGAGCAGTTCTTC.

This clone has only one observation. The J gene is TRBJ1-5, the V gene TRBV15; D not certain. CDR1 and CDR2 from the germline V gene are LNHNV and YYDKDF (reference sequence). V was pared by 4 bases and J by 6 bases, with 10 bases between. CDR3 length equals 13 residues. The CDR3 here is CATSIAGSQPQHF. The CDR3 DNA is TGTGCCACCAGCATCGCGGGAAGTCAGCCCCAGCATTTT.

The chain is built from TRBV28 and TRBJ1-5; D perhaps matches TRBD1 (5 bases). V was pared by 4 bases and J by 1 base, with 5 bases between. This CDR3 has 13 residues. Germline-derived CDR1 and CDR2 are MDHEN and SYDVKM. This CDR3 is CASSSGSNQPQHF. The CDR3 region has the DNA TGTGCCAGCAGTTCAGGGAGCAATCAGCCCCAGCATTTT.

The chain couples TRBV2 to TRBJ1-2; D gene ambiguous. V lost 8 bases and J lost 0, with 13 bases in between. The germline V gene encodes CDR1 SNHLY and CDR2 FYNNEI. The CDR3 spans 14 residues. CDR3 DNA sequence: TGTGCCAGCCACCGAGGGATTCCTAACTATGGCTACACCTTC. This translates into CASHRGIPNYGYTF.

The CDR3 loop is CASSLLTSYEQYF. The CDR3 nucleotides read TGCGCCAGCAGCTTGTTAACTTCCTACGAGCAGTACTTC. This sequence joins TRBV5-1 and TRBJ2-7; D not resolved. Germline CDR1 SGHRS, CDR2 YFSETQ. There are 13 residues in the CDR3. V shed 1 base and J shed 1 base, with 6 bases lying between them.

The chain recombines TRBV19 with TRBJ2-5; a possible D gene is TRBD1 (5 bases). V was cut by 5 bases and J by 1 base, with 11 bases left in between. This CDR3 has 14 amino acids. Germline assignment: CDR1 LNHDA and CDR2 SQIVND (reference sequence). CDR3 in amino acids: CASSRRQTQETQYF. The CDR3 region has the DNA TGTGCCAGTAGTCGACGACAGACCCAAGAGACCCAGTACTTC.

This chain uses TRBV19 with TRBJ1-6; 7 bases agree with TRBD1. Germline assignment: CDR1 LNHDA and CDR2 SQIVND (reference sequence). Unmatched junction bases numbered 16, after V lost 5 bases and J lost 15 bases. The CDR3 loop spans 15 amino acids. CDR3 nucleotides: TGTGCCAGTAGTCCCTTGGACAGGAGCCCACGAGGCCTCCACTTT. This sequence encodes CASSPLDRSPRGLHF.

The chain employs TRBV30 and TRBJ1-2; D not certain. The CDR3 has 14 residues. Germline CDR1 GTSNPN, CDR2 SVGIG (reference sequence). Trimming left V 3 bases short and J 4 bases short, with 15 bases between. The CDR3 here is CAWRPGLGGYGYTF. Here the CDR3 DNA reads TGTGCCTGGAGGCCCGGACTCGGCGGCTATGGCTACACCTTC.

The CDR3 here is CSVEDPGQGNGYTF. CDR3 DNA sequence: TGCAGCGTTGAAGATCCTGGACAGGGGAATGGCTACACCTTC. The chain recombines TRBV29-1 with TRBJ1-2, with 9 bases fitting TRBD1. The CDR3 has 14 amino acids. Germline CDR1 SQVTM, CDR2 ANQGSEA. V lost 0 bases and J lost 6; bases outside the gene matches: 5.

This clone was counted between two and nine times. V and J are TRBV11-2 and TRBJ2-7, with TRBD1 matching over 10 bases. The J segment lost 4 bases and the V segment lost 5 bases, leaving 8 bases of the junction unmatched. Germline values: CDR1 SGHAT, CDR2 FQNNGV. The CDR3 totals 15 residues. CDR3 coding DNA: TGTGCCAGCAGCACCGCGGGACAGGGGATTTACGAGCAGTACTTC. It codes for CASSTAGQGIYEQYF.

The genes are TRBV7-8 and TRBJ1-5, with 7 bases matching TRBD1. The length of the CDR3 is 15 residues. The germline V gene encodes CDR1 SGHVS and CDR2 FQNEAQ. The V gene end was trimmed by 5 bases and the J gene end by 7 bases; junction bases not matched to a gene: 11. Here the CDR3 reads CASSTSGQRHQPQHF. The CDR3 DNA reads TGTGCCAGCAGCACGTCGGGACAGCGGCACCAGCCCCAGCATTTT.

This clone was picked up one time. The V and J genes are TRBV6-6 and TRBJ2-3, with 7 bases matching TRBD1. This CDR3 has 14 amino acids. The V and J ends lost 4 bases and 6 bases, in that order; junction bases with no gene match: 7. Germline lookup yields CDR1 MNHNY and CDR2 SVGAGI (reference sequence). The CDR3 spells CASSSHRGSDTQYF. CDR3 DNA: TGTGCCAGCAGTTCCCACAGGGGCTCGGATACGCAGTATTTT.

Written as DNA, the CDR3 is TGTGCCAGCAGCATCCCGACAGGGGGCAGGGCAGATACGCAGTATTTT. It codes for CASSIPTGGRADTQYF. This chain joins TRBV5-6 and TRBJ2-3, with 10 bases identical to TRBD1. The CDR3 contains 16 residues. Germline CDR1 SGHDT, CDR2 YYEEEE. V trimming: 4 bases; J trimming: 4 bases; junction bases outside the gene matches: 9.

This chain links TRBV6-5 with TRBJ2-7; D is undetermined. The V end was cut by 8 bases, the J end by 4 bases, with 12 bases between. This CDR3 is 12 amino acids long. Germline assignment: CDR1 MNHEY and CDR2 SVGAGI. The CDR3 region is CASRRDRYEQYF. CDR3 nucleotide sequence: TGTGCCAGCCGACGCGACCGATACGAGCAGTACTTC.

The chain employs TRBV5-1 and TRBJ2-1; perhaps TRBD1 as D (6 bases). Looked up from germline, CDR1 is SGHRS and CDR2 is YFSETQ. The CDR3 is 12 residues long. V lost 4 bases to trimming and J lost 5 bases, with 7 bases between them. CDR3 sequence (DNA): TGCGCCAGCAGCCGGGACAACAATGAGCAGTTCTTC. It encodes CASSRDNNEQFF.

J is TRBJ2-7 and V is TRBV27, with 7 bases fitting TRBD2. This CDR3 has 16 residues. V lost 8 bases and J lost 0; bases outside the gene matches: 13. Germline V gene data show CDR1 as MNHEY and CDR2 as SMNVEV (reference sequence). Written as DNA, the CDR3 is TGTGCCAGCTCCTCCCGGTCGGGGGACTACTCCTACGAGCAGTACTTC. It yields the protein CASSSRSGDYSYEQYF.

Only a few counts were recorded for this clone. This chain connects TRBV29-1 to TRBJ2-1, with TRBD1 matching 9 bases. The CDR3 extends over 14 amino acids. V lost 6 bases to trimming and J lost 7 bases; unmatched junction nucleotides: 10. CDR1 is SQVTM and CDR2 is ANQGSEA in the germline V gene. The CDR3 region has the DNA TGCAGCGTAGGCACTTTTGGGACAGGGAATGAGCAGTTCTTC. It is translated as CSVGTFGTGNEQFF.